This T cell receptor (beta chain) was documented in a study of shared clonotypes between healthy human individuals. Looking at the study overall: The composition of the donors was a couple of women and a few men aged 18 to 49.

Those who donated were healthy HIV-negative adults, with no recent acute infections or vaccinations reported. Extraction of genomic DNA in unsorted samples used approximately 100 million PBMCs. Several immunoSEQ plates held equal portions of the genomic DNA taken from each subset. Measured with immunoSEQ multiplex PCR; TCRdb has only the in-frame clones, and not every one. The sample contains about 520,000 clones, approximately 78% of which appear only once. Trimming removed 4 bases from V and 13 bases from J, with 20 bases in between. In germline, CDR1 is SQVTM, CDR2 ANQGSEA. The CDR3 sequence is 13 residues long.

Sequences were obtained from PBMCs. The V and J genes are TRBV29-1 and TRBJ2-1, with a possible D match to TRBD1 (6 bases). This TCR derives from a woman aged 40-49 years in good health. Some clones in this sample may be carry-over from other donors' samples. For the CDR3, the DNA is TGCAGCGTTGGTCCCGGGACATTTTTGGGACAGTTCTTC. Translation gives CSVGPGTFLGQFF.